This T cell receptor (beta chain) was identified during a study of shared clonotypes between healthy human individuals. Naive CD8 cells, CD45RO-negative and positively selected for CCR7, excluded terminally differentiated effector memory CD45RA+ cells. Investigators spread the genomic DNA of each subset evenly over several immunoSEQ plates. The input for sorted-subset replicate PCRs was approximately 210 ng DNA, about 30,000 T cell genomes. Sequenced by immunoSEQ multiplex PCR; TCRdb stores in-frame clones only, minus some. The repertoire includes roughly 2.1 million clones, approximately 94% of them detected once, and around 1.7% sits in the top ten. For this clone: Antigen specificity is unknown.

Study results and limitations: Roughly 5% of naive CD4 clonotypes were shared across a handful of donors.

The sequenced material came from naive CD8+ T cells from PBMCs. The receptor comes from a man aged 18 to 30 in good health. Some clones in this sample may be carry-over from other donors' samples.

The CDR3 coding sequence is TGTGCCAGCAGCCCCCCCGCGGCGGGAAGGGCCTACGAGCAGTACTTC. Amino acid sequence: CASSPPAAGRAYEQYF. The V gene is TRBV11-2, the J gene TRBJ2-7; perhaps TRBD2 as D (6 bases). Germline CDR1 and CDR2: SGHAT and FQNNGV. This CDR3 comprises 16 residues. Trimming took 5 bases from V and 2 from J, leaving 19 bases between them.